The entry below gives a single T cell receptor beta chain sequence along with its context. It has no known antigen specificity. No base-level quality is on record; no much larger clone is a single base apart. Receptor libraries were prepared by the immunoSEQ multiplex PCR assay. In the original analysis: A statistical classification framework was built for diagnosing cytomegalovirus status from the catalog of TCR beta chain sequences. Sourced from immuneACCESS, this table was stored by TCRdb with only in-frame sequences that have V and J called. A share of the clones is absent; for the studies checked, an unresolved V gene accounts for under half, and the remainder has no known explanation. D and trimming were read from the DNA, whereas the V and J calls and clone size are those reported in that table. The sample data list about 69,000 clones, and 94% of these were observed just once. The ten top clones hold more than 0.8% of the sample.

Including the terminal cysteine and phenylalanine, the CDR3 comprises 15 residues. The CDR3 DNA has 45 bases and is translated from base 1. In the germline V gene, CDR1 corresponds to SGHVS and CDR2 to FNYEAQ. Trimming removed 2 bases from V and 7 bases from J; the gene matches leave 7 bases unexplained. The donors belonged to the validation cohort of around 130 subjects, which was separate from the approximately 700-subject first cohort. The data were obtained in a study of cytomegalovirus exposure and HLA in healthy donors (TCRdb year 2017). For the study in its entirety: A later analysis indicated that the 120 or so validation repertoires were generated on the platform also employed for the 700 or so repertoires of the first cohort. The aim of the study was to test whether cataloging public T cell receptors could identify signatures of past pathogen exposure. To predict cytomegalovirus infection status, the study brought together high-throughput TCR immunosequencing, statistical association of individual TCRs with disease status, and machine learning. Along with the approximately 670-subject first cohort, a separate validation cohort of more than 90 different subjects was used.

What the work shows at the level of the full study, not this receptor alone: The authors suggested that the approach could potentially be generalized to other disease states and immunological phenotypes. Most TCR sequences were observed very rarely across donors, whereas some public TCRs were present in many individuals. Cytomegalovirus status was reported to be diagnosed by the classifier with high specificity and sensitivity in both the original and validation cohorts. A later analysis found that TCRs clustered in the first cohort also tended to co-occur in the roughly 120 validation repertoires, with 94% of cluster scores above 0. The study listed 164 TCR beta chains as associated with cytomegalovirus. In vitro tests confirmed that three of the cytomegalovirus-associated TCR beta chains recognize cytomegalovirus antigens. All 120 or so repertoires were used to score co-occurrence in the validation cohort in a later analysis, because that analysis had no HLA typing for the cohort.

The sequenced sample was PBMCs. This receptor was identified in a woman between 18 and 29 years old in good health and CMV-seronegative. The rearranged segments are TRBV7-6 and TRBJ2-1, with TRBD1 matching 8 junction bases. The DNA sequence follows: TGTGCCAGCAGCTTAACGCAGGGGGCGGGGAATGAGCAGTTCTTC. Translated, this is CASSLTQGAGNEQFF.